This TCR beta chain appears in the sequencing data of a study of T cell changes during pregnancy in multiple sclerosis. Generated by immunoSEQ multiplex PCR, the TCRdb table keeps only in-frame clones and is missing some. The repertoire has about 47,000 clones, 75% to 90% of them found once; the top ten carry under 9.5%. The CDR3 is 17 residues long. The germline V gene has CDR1 SEHNR and CDR2 FQNEAQ (reference sequence). Trimming cost V 5 bases and J 5 bases; bases outside gene matches: 12. The specimen comprised CD8+ T cells from peripheral blood mononuclear cells, sampled in the second trimester of pregnancy. The chain uses TRBV7-9 and TRBJ2-1; 10 bases map to TRBD2. The source of this sequence is a female donor with multiple sclerosis, enrolled in a pregnancy study. The CDR3 reads CASSPRTSGTVDNEQFF. CDR3 bases: TGTGCCAGCAGCCCCCGGACTAGCGGTACGGTGGACAATGAGCAGTTCTTC.